This T cell receptor (beta chain) is drawn from a study of long-term antiretroviral therapy in people with HIV. The CDR3 extends over 13 amino acids. V was pared by 5 bases and J by 8 bases, with 15 bases between. CDR1 is MDHEN and CDR2 is SYDVKM in the germline V gene. From each donor, at least one pre-ART PBMC sample and at least two post-ART PBMC samples were obtained. About this clone itself: Its antigen is currently unknown.

Version v3.0 of the immunoSEQ assay was performed at survey level. Sequencing was performed with immunoSEQ multiplex PCR; in TCRdb, only in-frame clones are kept and a portion is missing. The sample contains approximately 28,000 clones, about 95% of which appear only once. Whole-study findings and limits: ART-treated samples gained diversity yet remained below transplant donor controls. Controls had broader CDR3 length ranges than HIV repertoires did. Pre-ART-expanded clones dominated the repertoire at all time points.

V and J are TRBV28 and TRBJ1-2; D remains ambiguous. This specimen consisted of unsorted PBMCs, obtained 5.3 years after starting antiretroviral therapy. This clonotype was obtained from a man under 40 with HIV. CDR3: CASSTGQIGGYTF. CDR3 bases: TGTGCCAGCAGTACCGGCCAAATCGGGGGCTACACCTTC.